This TCR beta chain emerged from a study of CXCR3-negative and CXCR3-positive naive CD8 T cells. The authors made the TRB cDNA libraries by 5' RACE using UMI labels. From the 5' RACE reads, TCRdb lists one entry per CDR3 protein and no DNA. Listed are approximately 74,000 distinct CDR3 sequences; around 1.6% falls within the top ten. By frequency, this clonotype is medium-sized. The clonotype was recovered from a human donor in good health. Some clones in this sample may be carry-over from other donors' samples. The sequenced sample consisted of naive CXCR3- CD8+ T cells from blood. As for subset: CD45RO-CCR7+CD27+CD95- naive CD8+ T cells lacking CXCR3 (TNR3-).

CDR3 loop: CASSLGTSLDEQFF. The chain couples TRBV28 to TRBJ2-1; the TRBD2 assignment by TCRdb is unverifiable without DNA. Germline CDR1 MDHEN, CDR2 SYDVKM. The CDR3 spans 14 residues.